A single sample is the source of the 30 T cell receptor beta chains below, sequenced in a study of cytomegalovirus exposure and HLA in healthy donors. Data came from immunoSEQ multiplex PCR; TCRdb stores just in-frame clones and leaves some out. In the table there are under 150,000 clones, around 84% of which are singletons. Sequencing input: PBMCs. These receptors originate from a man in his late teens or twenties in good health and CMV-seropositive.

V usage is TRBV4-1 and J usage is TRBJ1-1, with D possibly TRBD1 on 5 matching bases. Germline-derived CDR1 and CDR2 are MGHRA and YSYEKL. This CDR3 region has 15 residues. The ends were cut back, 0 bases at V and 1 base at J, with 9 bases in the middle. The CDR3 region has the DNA TGCGCCAGCAGCCAAGAGGGGGGTAGGAACACTGAAGCTTTCTTT. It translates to CASSQEGGRNTEAFF.

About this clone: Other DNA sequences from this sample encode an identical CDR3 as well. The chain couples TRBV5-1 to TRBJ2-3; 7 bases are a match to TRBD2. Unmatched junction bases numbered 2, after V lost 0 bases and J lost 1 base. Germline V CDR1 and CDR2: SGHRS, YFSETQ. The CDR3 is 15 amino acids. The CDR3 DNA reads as TGCGCCAGCAGCTTGGCGGCGGGGGGCACAGATACGCAGTATTTT. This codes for CASSLAAGGTDTQYF.

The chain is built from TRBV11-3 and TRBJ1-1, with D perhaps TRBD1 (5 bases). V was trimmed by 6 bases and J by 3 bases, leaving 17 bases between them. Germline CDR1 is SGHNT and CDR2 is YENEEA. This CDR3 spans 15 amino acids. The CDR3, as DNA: TGTGCCAGCAGTCAGCGGGGGGGTCGACACACTGAAGCTTTCTTT. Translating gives CASSQRGGRHTEAFF.

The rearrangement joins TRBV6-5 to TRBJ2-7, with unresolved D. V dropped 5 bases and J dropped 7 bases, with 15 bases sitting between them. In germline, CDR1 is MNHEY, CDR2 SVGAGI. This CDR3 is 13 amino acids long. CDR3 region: CASSIEPLKEQYF. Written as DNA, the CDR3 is TGTGCCAGCAGTATAGAACCCCTGAAAGAGCAGTACTTC.

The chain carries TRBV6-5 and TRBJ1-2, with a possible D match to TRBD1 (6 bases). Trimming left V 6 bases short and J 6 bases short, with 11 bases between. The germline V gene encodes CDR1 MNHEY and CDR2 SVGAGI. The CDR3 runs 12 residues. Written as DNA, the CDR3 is TGTGCCAGCAGCCCGGACAGCAATGGCTACACCTTC. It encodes CASSPDSNGYTF.

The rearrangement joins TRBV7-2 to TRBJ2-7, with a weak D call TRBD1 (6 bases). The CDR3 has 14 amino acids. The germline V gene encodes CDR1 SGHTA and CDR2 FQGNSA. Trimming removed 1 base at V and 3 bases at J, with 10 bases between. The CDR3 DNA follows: TGTGCCAGCAGCTTAGGCAGGGGCCTCTACGAGCAGTACTTC. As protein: CASSLGRGLYEQYF.

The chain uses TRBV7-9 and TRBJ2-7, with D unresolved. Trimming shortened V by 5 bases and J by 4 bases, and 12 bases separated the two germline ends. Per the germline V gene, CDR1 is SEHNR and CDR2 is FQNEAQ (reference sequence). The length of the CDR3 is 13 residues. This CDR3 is CASSPRTRYEQYF. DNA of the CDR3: TGTGCCAGCAGCCCGAGAACCCGGTACGAGCAGTACTTC.

CDR3 sequence: CASSWRLAGDPYNEQFF. CDR3 nucleotide sequence: TGTGCCAGCAGTTGGAGACTAGCGGGGGACCCCTACAATGAGCAGTTCTTC. The chain is built from TRBV27 and TRBJ2-1; TRBD2 aligns across 12 bases. Germline V gives CDR1 MNHEY, CDR2 SMNVEV (reference sequence). The CDR3 has 17 residues. Trimming took 4 bases from V and 2 from J; bases not matched to a gene: 6.

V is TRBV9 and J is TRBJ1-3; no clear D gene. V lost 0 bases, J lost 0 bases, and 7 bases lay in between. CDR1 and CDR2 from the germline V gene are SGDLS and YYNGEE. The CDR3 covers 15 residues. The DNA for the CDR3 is TGTGCCAGCAGCGTAGGCGTTGACTCTGGAAACACCATATATTTT. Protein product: CASSVGVDSGNTIYF. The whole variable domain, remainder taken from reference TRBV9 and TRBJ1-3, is DSGVTQTPKHLITATGQRVTLRCSPRSGDLSVYWYQQSLDQGLQFLIQYYNGEERAKGNILERFSAQQFPDLHSELNLSSLELGDSALYFCASSVGVDSGNTIYFGEGSWLTVV.

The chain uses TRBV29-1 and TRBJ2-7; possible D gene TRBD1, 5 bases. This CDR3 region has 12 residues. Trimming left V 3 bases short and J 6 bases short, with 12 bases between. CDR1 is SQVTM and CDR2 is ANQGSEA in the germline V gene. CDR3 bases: TGCAGCGTTGACCAGGGAACGGGCGAGCAGTACTTC. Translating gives CSVDQGTGEQYF.

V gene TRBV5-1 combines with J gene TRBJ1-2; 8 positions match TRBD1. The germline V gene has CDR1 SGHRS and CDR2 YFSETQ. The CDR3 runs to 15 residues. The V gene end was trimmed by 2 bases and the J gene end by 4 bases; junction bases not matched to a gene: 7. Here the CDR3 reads CASSFGAGGTYGYTF. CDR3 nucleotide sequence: TGCGCCAGCAGCTTTGGGGCAGGGGGCACCTATGGCTACACCTTC.

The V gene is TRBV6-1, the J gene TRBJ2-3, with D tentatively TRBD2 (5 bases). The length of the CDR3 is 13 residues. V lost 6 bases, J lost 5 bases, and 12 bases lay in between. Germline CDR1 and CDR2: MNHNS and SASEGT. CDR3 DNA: TGTGCCAGCAGACCGAGGGCGATAGATACGCAGTATTTT. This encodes CASRPRAIDTQYF.

CDR3 residues: CASSEAGDWYEQYF. The CDR3 DNA follows: TGTGCCAGCAGTGAAGCAGGGGATTGGTACGAGCAGTACTTC. The J gene is TRBJ2-7, the V gene TRBV2, with D perhaps TRBD1 (5 bases). This CDR3 has 14 amino acids. V was pared by 0 bases and J by 4 bases, with 10 bases between. Per germline, CDR1 SNHLY and CDR2 FYNNEI.

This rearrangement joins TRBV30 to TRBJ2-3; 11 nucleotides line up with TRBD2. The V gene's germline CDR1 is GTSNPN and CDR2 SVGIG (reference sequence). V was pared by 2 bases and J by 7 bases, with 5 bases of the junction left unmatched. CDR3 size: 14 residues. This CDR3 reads CAWSYSGRVYTQYF. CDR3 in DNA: TGTGCCTGGAGTTATAGCGGGAGGGTATATACGCAGTATTTT. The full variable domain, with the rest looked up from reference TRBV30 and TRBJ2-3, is SQTIHQWPATLVQPVGSPLSLECTVEGTSNPNLYWYRQAAGRGLQLLFYSVGIGQISSEVPQNLSASRPQDRQFILSSKKLLLSDSGFYLCAWSYSGRVYTQYFGPGTRLTVL.

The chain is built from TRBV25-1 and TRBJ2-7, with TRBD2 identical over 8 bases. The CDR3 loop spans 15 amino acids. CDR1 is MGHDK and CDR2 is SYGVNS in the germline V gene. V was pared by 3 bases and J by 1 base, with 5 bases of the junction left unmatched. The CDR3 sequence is CASSDSRLASYEQYF. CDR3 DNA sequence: TGTGCCAGCAGTGATAGCCGACTAGCGTCCTACGAGCAGTACTTC.

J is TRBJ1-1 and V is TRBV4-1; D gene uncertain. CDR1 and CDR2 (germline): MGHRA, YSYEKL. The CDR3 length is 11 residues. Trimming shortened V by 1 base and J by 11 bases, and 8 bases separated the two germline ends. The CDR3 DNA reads TGCGCCAGCAGCCAAGGAGGTCGGGCTTTCTTT. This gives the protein CASSQGGRAFF.

The CDR3 nucleotides are TGTGCCAGCAGGAGTGGACAGGATTCCGCGTTCTTC. Its translation: CASRSGQDSAFF. This rearrangement joins TRBV7-6 to TRBJ2-1, with 7 bases lining up with TRBD1. Germline V gene sequence: CDR1 SGHVS, CDR2 FNYEAQ. The junction had 11 bases not matched to a gene; V was cut back by 6 bases and J by 15 bases. This CDR3 contains 12 residues.

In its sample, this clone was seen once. CDR3 residues: CASSQESGVANEKLFF. For the CDR3, the DNA is TGTGCCAGCAGCCAAGAGAGCGGGGTGGCAAATGAAAAACTGTTTTTT. This chain links TRBV4-2 with TRBJ1-4; D unclear. In germline, CDR1 is LGHNA, CDR2 YNFKEQ. The CDR3 is 16 residues long. The V end was cut by 0 bases, the J end by 5 bases, with 13 bases between.

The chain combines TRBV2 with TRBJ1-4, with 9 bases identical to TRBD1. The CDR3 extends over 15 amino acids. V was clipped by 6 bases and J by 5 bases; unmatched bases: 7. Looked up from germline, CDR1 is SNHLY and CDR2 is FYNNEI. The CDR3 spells CASRRGQGRNEKLFF. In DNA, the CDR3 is TGTGCCAGCAGACGCGGACAGGGGCGGAATGAAAAACTGTTTTTT.

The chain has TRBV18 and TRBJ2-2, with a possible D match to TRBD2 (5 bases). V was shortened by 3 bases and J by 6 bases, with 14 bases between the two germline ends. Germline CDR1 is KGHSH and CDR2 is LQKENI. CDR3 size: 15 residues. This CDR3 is CASSPDRTGAGELFF. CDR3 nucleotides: TGTGCCAGCTCACCCGATCGGACTGGGGCCGGGGAGCTGTTTTTT.

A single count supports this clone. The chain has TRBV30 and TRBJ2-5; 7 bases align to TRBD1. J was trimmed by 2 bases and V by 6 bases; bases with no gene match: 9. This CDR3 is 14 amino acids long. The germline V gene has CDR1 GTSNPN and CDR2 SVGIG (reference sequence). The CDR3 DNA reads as TGTGCCTGTTCCGGGACAGTGCTTCAAGAGACCCAGTACTTC. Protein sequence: CACSGTVLQETQYF.

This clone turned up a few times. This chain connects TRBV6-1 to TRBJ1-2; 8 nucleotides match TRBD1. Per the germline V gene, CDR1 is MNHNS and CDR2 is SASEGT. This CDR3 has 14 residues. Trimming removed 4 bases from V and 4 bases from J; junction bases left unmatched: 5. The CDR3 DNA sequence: TGTGCCAGCAGTGCAGGGGGCCCTGGCTATGGCTACACCTTC. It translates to CASSAGGPGYGYTF.

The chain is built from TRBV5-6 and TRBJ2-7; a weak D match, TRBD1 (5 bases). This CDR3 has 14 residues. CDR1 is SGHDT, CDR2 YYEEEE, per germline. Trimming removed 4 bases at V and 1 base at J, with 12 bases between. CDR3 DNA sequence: TGTGCCAGCAGCCAAGACAGCCTATCCTACGAGCAGTACTTC. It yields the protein CASSQDSLSYEQYF.

The CDR3 region is CASSFSTGRDTEAFF. In DNA, the CDR3 is TGTGCCAGCAGCTTCTCGACAGGGCGAGATACTGAAGCTTTCTTT. The gene calls are TRBV11-3 and TRBJ1-1; 7 bases are a match to TRBD1. CDR3 size: 15 residues. Trimming cost V 3 bases and J 5 bases; bases outside gene matches: 9. Germline values: CDR1 SGHNT, CDR2 YENEEA.

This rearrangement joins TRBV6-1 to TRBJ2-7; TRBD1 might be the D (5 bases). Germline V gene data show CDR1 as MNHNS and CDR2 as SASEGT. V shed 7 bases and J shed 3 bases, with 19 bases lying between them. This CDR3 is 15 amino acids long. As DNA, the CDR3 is TGTGCCAGCACGAGGTCCAGGGCCGTGGACTACGAGCAGTACTTC. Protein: CASTRSRAVDYEQYF.

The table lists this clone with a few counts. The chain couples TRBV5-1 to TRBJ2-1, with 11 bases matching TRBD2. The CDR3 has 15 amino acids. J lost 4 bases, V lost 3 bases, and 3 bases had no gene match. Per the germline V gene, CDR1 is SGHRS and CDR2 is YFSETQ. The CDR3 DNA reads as TGCGCCAGCAGCTCGACTAGCGGGGTGTACAATGAGCAGTTCTTC. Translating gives CASSSTSGVYNEQFF. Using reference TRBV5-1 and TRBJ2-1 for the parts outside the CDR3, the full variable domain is KAGVTQTPRYLIKTRGQQVTLSCSPISGHRSVSWYQQTPGQGLQFLFEYFSETQRNKGNFPGRFSGRQFSNSRSEMNVSTLELGDSALYLCASSSTSGVYNEQFFGPGTRLTVL.

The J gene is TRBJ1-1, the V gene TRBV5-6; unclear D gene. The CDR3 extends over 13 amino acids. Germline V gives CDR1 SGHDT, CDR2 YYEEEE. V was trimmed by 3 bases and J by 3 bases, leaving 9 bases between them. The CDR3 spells CASSYPTDTEAFF. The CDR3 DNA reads TGTGCCAGCAGCTACCCAACGGACACTGAAGCTTTCTTT.

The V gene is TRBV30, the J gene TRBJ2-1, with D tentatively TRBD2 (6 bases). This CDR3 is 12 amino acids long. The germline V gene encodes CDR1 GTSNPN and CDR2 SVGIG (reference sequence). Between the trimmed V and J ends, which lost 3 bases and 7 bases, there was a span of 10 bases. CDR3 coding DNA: TGTGCCTGGAGAGGTGGGGGGAATGAGCAGTTCTTC. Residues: CAWRGGGNEQFF.

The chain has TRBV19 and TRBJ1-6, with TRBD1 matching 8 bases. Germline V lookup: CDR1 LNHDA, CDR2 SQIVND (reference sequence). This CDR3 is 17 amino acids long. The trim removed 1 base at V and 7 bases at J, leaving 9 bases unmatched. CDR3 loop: CASSIGPADRVNSPLHF. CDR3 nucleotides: TGTGCCAGTAGTATAGGCCCCGCGGACAGGGTGAATTCACCCCTCCACTTT.

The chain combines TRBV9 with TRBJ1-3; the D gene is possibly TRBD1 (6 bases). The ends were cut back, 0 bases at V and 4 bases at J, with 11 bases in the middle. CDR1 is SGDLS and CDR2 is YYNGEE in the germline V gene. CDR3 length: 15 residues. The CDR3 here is CASSVDQGRGNTIYF. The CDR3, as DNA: TGTGCCAGCAGCGTAGACCAGGGGCGGGGAAACACCATATATTTT.